Below are 20 T cell receptor beta chains sequenced from a single sample in a study of beta chain features in type 1 diabetes. Expressed TCRB transcripts were sequenced, since all the RNA that had been isolated was reverse transcribed. Sequenced by immunoSEQ multiplex PCR; TCRdb stores in-frame clones only, minus some. The sample includes some 900,000 clones, 17% of them seen just once. The source material was naive CD4+ T cells from blood. The receptors come from a woman under 30 in good health.

This clone was observed a few times. The chain carries TRBV23-1 and TRBJ2-1; 8 bases fit TRBD2. TRBV23-1 is filed as an ORF, its function uncertain. Trimming at V came to 3 bases and at J to 4 bases, leaving 8 bases not matched to a gene. This CDR3 has 16 amino acids. The CDR3 region has the DNA TGCGCCAGCAGTCACCTCCCTAGCGGGTTATACAATGAGCAGTTCTTC. Protein: CASSHLPSGLYNEQFF.

This clone was counted between two and nine times. This chain links TRBV27 with TRBJ2-3; D not certain. Germline V gene sequence: CDR1 MNHEY, CDR2 SMNVEV (reference sequence). The CDR3 runs to 15 residues. V lost 7 bases to trimming and J lost 1 base, with 15 bases between them. The CDR3 protein is CASTFRWDGTDTQYF. The CDR3 DNA reads TGTGCCAGCACCTTCCGGTGGGATGGCACAGATACGCAGTATTTT.

This clone turned up a few times. This chain links TRBV6-6 with TRBJ1-1; 8 bases agree with TRBD1. V shed 5 bases, J shed 5 bases, and the junction held 7 bases outside the gene matches. The CDR3 is 14 residues long. Germline CDR1 and CDR2: MNHNY and SVGAGI (reference sequence). The DNA for the CDR3 is TGTGCCAGCAGTACGACAGGGGAGGGAACTGAAGCTTTCTTT. Its translation: CASSTTGEGTEAFF.

The table lists this clone with a few counts. J is TRBJ2-3 and V is TRBV20-1; D unresolved. Germline CDR1 is DFQATT and CDR2 is SNEGSKA (reference sequence). The CDR3 spans 10 residues. V was clipped by 7 bases and J by 3 bases, with 5 bases between them. The CDR3 spells CSGKTDTQYF. CDR3 coding DNA: TGCAGTGGGAAAACAGATACGCAGTATTTT.

This clone has just one count. The chain links TRBV7-9 to TRBJ2-1; 9 bases align to TRBD1. The germline V gene has CDR1 SEHNR and CDR2 FQNEAQ (reference sequence). V dropped 5 bases and J dropped 0; count of bases not matched to a gene: 2. The CDR3 runs 15 residues. CDR3 DNA sequence: TGTGCCAGCAGCACGGACAGGGGCTCCTACAATGAGCAGTTCTTC. It is translated as CASSTDRGSYNEQFF.

The chain couples TRBV14 to TRBJ2-7, with D perhaps TRBD2 (6 bases). CDR3 length: 18 residues. Germline CDR1 and CDR2: SGHDN and FVKESK. The germline V and J ends were trimmed by 0 bases and 1 base, with 19 bases remaining between them. The CDR3 is CASSQEPVYRGSSYEQYF. The CDR3 region has the DNA TGTGCCAGCAGCCAAGAACCGGTTTATCGGGGGTCTTCCTACGAGCAGTACTTC.

This clone was seen only a few times. The genes are TRBV5-1 and TRBJ2-2, with D possibly being TRBD2 (6 bases). Trimming stripped 1 base from V and 1 base from J, with 11 bases between. The CDR3 loop spans 16 amino acids. Germline-derived CDR1 and CDR2 are SGHRS and YFSETQ. The CDR3 is CASSLLAGMNTGELFF. In DNA, the CDR3 is TGCGCCAGCAGCTTGCTTGCGGGGATGAACACCGGGGAGCTGTTTTTT.

This chain links TRBV4-2 with TRBJ2-3; D call uncertain. V was cut by 5 bases and J by 4 bases, with 7 bases left in between. CDR3 length equals 12 residues. From germline, CDR1 is LGHNA and CDR2 YNFKEQ. The CDR3 DNA reads as TGTGCCAGCAGCACTATGCCAGATACGCAGTATTTT. Amino acids: CASSTMPDTQYF.

The rearrangement joins TRBV10-3 to TRBJ2-7; 8 nucleotides match TRBD1. This CDR3 region has 15 residues. Germline-derived CDR1 and CDR2 are ENHRY and SYGVKD. J gave up 4 bases and V 2 bases, and 7 bases lay outside the gene matches. The CDR3 spells CAISEPRGQGYEQYF. CDR3 bases: TGTGCCATCAGTGAGCCCAGAGGACAGGGTTACGAGCAGTACTTC.

This clone came up a few times. The V call is TRBV4-2, the J call TRBJ2-1, with TRBD2 matching over 7 bases. The ends lost 3 bases at V and 2 bases at J; junction bases unmatched: 4. CDR1 is LGHNA, CDR2 YNFKEQ, per germline. The CDR3 totals 15 residues. This CDR3 is CASSQRESAYNEQFF. The CDR3 DNA follows: TGTGCCAGCAGCCAGCGGGAGTCCGCCTACAATGAGCAGTTCTTC.

V usage is TRBV4-1 and J usage is TRBJ2-2, with D unresolved. The germline V gene has CDR1 MGHRA and CDR2 YSYEKL. This CDR3 is built from 13 residues. V lost 1 base, J lost 7 bases, and 7 bases lay in between. Here the CDR3 reads CASSQVVGGELFF. The DNA of the CDR3 is TGCGCCAGCAGCCAAGTGGTAGGCGGGGAGCTGTTTTTT.

The V and J genes are TRBV11-1 and TRBJ2-7; tentatively, D is TRBD1 (6 bases). The CDR3 extends over 14 amino acids. The germline V gene encodes CDR1 SGHAT and CDR2 FQDESV (reference sequence). V was clipped by 2 bases and J by 6 bases, with 14 bases between them. This chain's CDR3 is CASSLNRAASEQYF. CDR3 sequence (DNA): TGTGCCAGCAGCTTAAACAGGGCGGCAAGCGAGCAGTACTTC.

This clone was detected many times. This rearrangement joins TRBV19 to TRBJ2-2; D is undetermined. With 5 bases removed from V and 2 bases from J, the gap between germline ends came to 18 bases. Germline V gives CDR1 LNHDA, CDR2 SQIVND (reference sequence). The CDR3 has 17 residues. This CDR3 is CASSPDTTGRNTGELFF. The DNA for the CDR3 is TGTGCCAGTAGTCCAGACACGACGGGTAGAAACACCGGGGAGCTGTTTTTT. The full variable domain, completed using reference TRBV19 and TRBJ2-2, is DGGITQSPKYLFRKEGQNVTLSCEQNLNHDAMYWYRQDPGQGLRLIYYSQIVNDFQKGDIAEGYSVSREKKESFPLTVTSAQKNPTAFYLCASSPDTTGRNTGELFFGEGSRLTVL.

The J gene is TRBJ2-5, the V gene TRBV18; D unresolved. The CDR3 sequence is 12 residues long. V lost 5 bases and J 5 bases, leaving 9 bases between the germline ends. The V gene's germline CDR1 is KGHSH and CDR2 LQKENI. The CDR3 loop reads CASSGSSETQYF. The CDR3 DNA sequence: TGTGCCAGCTCAGGGTCCTCGGAGACCCAGTACTTC.

The rearrangement links TRBV5-1 to TRBJ1-2; no reliable D call. Germline V gene lookup returns CDR1 SGHRS and CDR2 YFSETQ. This CDR3 is 14 amino acids long. Trimming shortened V by 2 bases and J by 6 bases, and 14 bases separated the two germline ends. The CDR3: CASSLHAHQDGYTF. CDR3 DNA sequence: TGCGCCAGCAGCTTACATGCCCACCAGGATGGCTACACCTTC.

The chain employs TRBV7-8 and TRBJ2-1; 7 bases align to TRBD2. The CDR3 extends over 16 amino acids. After removal of 5 bases from V and 4 bases from J, the junction contained 11 bases not matched to a gene. Germline V lookup: CDR1 SGHVS, CDR2 FQNEAQ. The CDR3 reads CASSRFRLAAYNEQFF. In nucleotides, the CDR3 is TGTGCCAGCAGCAGGTTCCGCCTAGCGGCATACAATGAGCAGTTCTTC. The full variable domain, completed using reference TRBV7-8 and TRBJ2-1, is GAGVSQSPRYKVAKRGQDVALRCDPISGHVSLFWYQQALGQGPEFLTYFQNEAQLDKSGLPSDRFFAERPEGSVSTLKIQRTQQEDSAVYLCASSRFRLAAYNEQFFGPGTRLTVL.

This clone has just a few counts. The V call is TRBV2, the J call TRBJ2-7, with 9 bases fitting TRBD1. In germline, CDR1 is SNHLY, CDR2 FYNNEI. With V trimmed by 6 bases and J by 3 bases, 6 bases remained unmatched. The CDR3 totals 14 residues. The CDR3 spells CASRTGGNLYEQYF. CDR3 DNA: TGTGCCAGCAGGACAGGGGGAAACCTCTACGAGCAGTACTTC.

V gene TRBV11-2 combines with J gene TRBJ2-3; TRBD2 aligns across 9 bases. There are 17 residues in the CDR3. Germline lookup yields CDR1 SGHAT and CDR2 FQNNGV. Trimming removed 2 bases from V and 6 bases from J; junction bases left unmatched: 12. CDR3 DNA: TGTGCCAGCAGCTTATATCAGGGGGTTACTAGCGGGGATACGCAGTATTTT. Its translation is CASSLYQGVTSGDTQYF.

V and J are TRBV5-6 and TRBJ1-2, with TRBD1 matching 8 bases. The germline gives CDR1 SGHDT, CDR2 YYEEEE. The CDR3 contains 12 residues. Losses at the gene ends were 6 bases for V and 4 bases for J; bases not matched to a gene: 2. The CDR3 DNA reads TGTGCCAGCATCGACAGGGGCTATGGCTACACCTTC. This gives the protein CASIDRGYGYTF.

This clone was seen more than once but under ten times. This chain joins TRBV19 and TRBJ2-1; 15 bases match TRBD2. The J segment lost 7 bases and the V segment lost 7 bases, leaving 8 bases of the junction unmatched. In germline, CDR1 is LNHDA, CDR2 SQIVND (reference sequence). CDR3 length equals 16 residues. The CDR3: CASTGTSGRTGNEQFF. In nucleotides, the CDR3 is TGTGCCAGTACCGGGACTAGCGGGAGGACGGGTAATGAGCAGTTCTTC. Complete variable domain (other parts from reference TRBV19 and TRBJ2-1): DGGITQSPKYLFRKEGQNVTLSCEQNLNHDAMYWYRQDPGQGLRLIYYSQIVNDFQKGDIAEGYSVSREKKESFPLTVTSAQKNPTAFYLCASTGTSGRTGNEQFFGPGTRLTVL.